One T cell receptor beta chain is described in this entry. Germline V gives CDR1 KGHDR, CDR2 SFDVKD. V lost 2 bases and J lost 6; bases outside the gene matches: 2. The CDR3 is 13 residues long. This entry belongs to a study of blood T cell repertoires in COVID-19. Study-level background: PBMCs, B-cell-depleted T cells, or T cells were the source of the cDNA or gDNA that made up the material.

In the original analysis: Amplification of reference gene primers was used by the study to estimate nucleated cell counts. This table comes from immunoSEQ multiplex PCR, and its TCRdb copy is limited to in-frame clones, with some not included. That table is the source of V, J and clone size, and D and trimming were worked out from the DNA. This sample has over 200,000 clones; 86% occur once, and the top ten carry about 16%. The TCR sequence derives from a young man who had recovered from COVID-19. The V and J genes are TRBV24-1 and TRBJ1-2; 7 bases align to TRBD1. The sequenced sample consisted of PBMCs or T cells enriched from blood (not recorded which). CDR3 in amino acids: CATSDSGQDGYTF. For the CDR3, the DNA is TGTGCCACCAGTGATTCCGGACAGGATGGCTACACCTTC.